The sequence of this TCR beta chain was determined in a study of blood T cell repertoires in COVID-19. Looking at the study overall: Collection of acute and convalescent COVID-19 samples took place in the United States, Italy and Spain. Sources were T cells, B-cell-depleted T cells, or PBMCs; the material itself was cDNA or gDNA.

Methods used by the authors: From reference gene primer amplification, estimates of nucleated cell counts were derived. Sequencing used immunoSEQ multiplex PCR; TCRdb keeps in-frame clones, though not all of them. The D gene and trimming were derived from the DNA, and the V and J assignments and clone size from that table. The repertoire holds 100,000 to 150,000 clones, with roughly 85% as singletons. The V gene lost 6 bases and the J gene lost 4 bases, with 16 bases spanning the gap. In germline, CDR1 is SGHKS, CDR2 YYEKEE (reference sequence). The CDR3 totals 15 residues. The sequence derives from a woman of 80 years or more with acute or convalescent COVID-19. Input material: peripheral blood. The gene calls are TRBV5-5 and TRBJ2-2; a possible D gene is TRBD1 (5 bases). The CDR3, as DNA: TGTGCCAGCACAACTACAGGTTATGCCACCGGGGAGCTGTTTTTT. Encoded protein: CASTTTGYATGELFF. Full variable domain (remainder filled in from reference TRBV5-5 and TRBJ2-2): DAGVTQSPTHLIKTRGQQVTLRCSPISGHKSVSWYQQVLGQGPQFIFQYYEKEERGRGNFPDRFSARQFPNYSSELNVNALLLGDSALYLCASTTTGYATGELFFGEGSRLTVL.